These 5 T cell receptor beta chains originate from one sample sequenced in a study of cytomegalovirus exposure and HLA in healthy donors. The PCR had 60 Vbeta and 13 Jbeta primers. Some clones are missing from TCRdb's copy, which holds only in-frame ones; the method was immunoSEQ multiplex PCR. The sample carries 150,000 to 250,000 clones, approximately 85% recorded once. Source material: PBMCs. The receptor set was obtained from a woman between 50 and 59 years old in good health and CMV-seronegative.

This clone was recorded only once. The J gene is TRBJ2-5, the V gene TRBV5-7; 9 bases align to TRBD2. TRBV5-7 is sorted into the ORF group, with uncertain function. The junction had 11 bases not matched to a gene; V was cut back by 0 bases and J by 5 bases. This CDR3 spans 17 amino acids. In DNA form, the CDR3 reads TGTGCCAGCAGCTTGGACCTACTGCGGGAGGGACGGGAGACCCAGTACTTC. Translating gives CASSLDLLREGRETQYF.

The chain carries TRBV18 and TRBJ2-1; 8 positions match TRBD1. This CDR3 is 15 amino acids long. The V segment lost 3 bases and the J segment 3 bases; nucleotides outside the gene matches: 4. The V gene's germline CDR1 is KGHSH and CDR2 LQKENI. In DNA, the CDR3 is TGTGCCAGCTCACCCGGGGGACAGGACTACAATGAGCAGTTCTTC. Protein product: CASSPGGQDYNEQFF.

This rearrangement joins TRBV30 to TRBJ1-1; no reliable D call. The germline V and J ends were trimmed by 0 bases and 5 bases, with 10 bases remaining between them. The germline V gene has CDR1 GTSNPN and CDR2 SVGIG (reference sequence). There are 13 residues in the CDR3. CDR3 sequence (DNA): TGTGCCTGGAGTGTACTTGGTCGGACTGAAGCTTTCTTT. Its translation is CAWSVLGRTEAFF.

Turning to this clone: Relative to the germline gene, one junction end is altered; a read error may explain this. This chain joins TRBV7-9 and TRBJ1-4; weak D call: TRBD1 (5 bases). Germline CDR1 SEHNR, CDR2 FQNEAQ (reference sequence). The CDR3 runs to 14 residues. CDR3 residues: CSSSSQGGNEKLFF. CDR3 in DNA: TGTTCCAGCAGCTCTCAGGGCGGTAATGAAAAACTGTTTTTT.

This sequence joins TRBV19 and TRBJ2-7; 8 bases align to TRBD1. Per germline, CDR1 LNHDA and CDR2 SQIVND (reference sequence). V trimming: 1 base; J trimming: 5 bases; junction bases outside the gene matches: 4. The CDR3 spans 14 residues. CDR3 protein: CASSIVNRGNEQYF. CDR3 in DNA: TGTGCCAGTAGTATAGTGAACAGGGGGAACGAGCAGTACTTC.